This T cell receptor beta chain came from a study of PD-L1 blockade in urothelial cancer (dated by TCRdb to between 2016 and 2019). For context, the study as a whole: Therapy was started at some point between 2013 and 2015 for all patients, and atezolizumab 1,200 mg was administered intravenously every 3 weeks. About 90% of the 29 patients were males with bladder-origin urothelial cancer, and about 65% of the roughly 30 reported a prior smoking history. Patients had an ECOG performance status of 0 or 1 and had received between 0 and 3 prior chemotherapy regimens. Blood samples were analyzed at two time points: 3 weeks after treatment start (second dose) and 6 weeks after treatment start. Blood samples gave a median of approximately 150,000 T cells and 88,000 or so unique TCRs, with a median clonality of approximately 0.08. Somatic, immune and clinical correlates of response to PD-L1 blockade with atezolizumab in urothelial cancer were the focus of an exploratory multi-omic analysis. Pretreatment tumor samples, along with matched peripheral blood collected serially before and after atezolizumab treatment, underwent TCR sequencing. Durable clinical benefit meant progression-free survival longer than 6 months, and TCR features were also tested against progression-free and overall survival. In the same patients, whole exome sequencing and RNA sequencing of pretreatment tumors were performed in addition to TCR sequencing. Nine patients achieved durable clinical benefit and approximately 20 did not. Pretreatment blood TCR-seq was available for around 29 patients, at least one posttreatment blood collection was obtained for some 25 patients, and tumor TCR-seq was available for some 25 patients.

The cohort included about 30 patients with locally advanced or metastatic urothelial carcinoma who were treated at Memorial Sloan Kettering on a trial protocol. Peripheral blood mononuclear cells were collected pretreatment and during treatment, with between 1 and 8 total time points per patient. The Qiagen DNeasy Blood extraction kit was used to purify genomic DNA from total PBMCs and tumor samples. PBMCs were collected pretreatment and during treatment, and were isolated and stored as previously described. The CDR3 measures 13 amino acids from cysteine to phenylalanine. The kept DNA is CDR3 alone, 39 bases in frame from the first base. Looking up the germline V gene yields CDR1 MNHNS and CDR2 SASEGT. The germline V and J ends show losses of 2 bases and 9 bases respectively, and no gene match explains 1 base of the junction. Only one count was recorded for this clone. No antigen is known for it. It has no much larger one-base neighbor in the sample; base qualities were not kept.

Broad study findings and their caveats: Because the sample size was small (n ≈ 27) and many exploratory analyses were performed, the results are intended to be hypothesis-generating. Improved progression-free and overall survival was found to be associated with pretreatment peripheral blood TCR clonality below the median. Patients with durable benefit showed greater expansion of tumor-associated TCR clones in peripheral blood 3 weeks after starting treatment (n of about 20, p = 0.022).

Synthetic TCR analog templates were spiked into each PCR to estimate absolute template abundance from read counts. TCRbeta CDR3 regions were amplified from genomic DNA with bias-controlled V and J gene primers using the immunoSEQ assay. Sequencing of rearranged TCRbeta segments was performed at approximately 20X coverage. Per the source publication's procedure: Clustering was used to correct sequencing errors, and CDR3s were annotated against IMGT to assign V, D and J genes. Out-of-frame and stop-codon sequences were excluded, and only productive TCRbeta rearrangements were used in downstream analyses. To compute clonality, Shannon entropy was normalized by the log of the number of unique productive sequences and then subtracted from one. Fisher's exact test with Benjamini-Hochberg correction, at a threshold of adjusted p below 0.01, was used to find clones that differed between time points or between blood and tumor. The source is immuneACCESS, and TCRdb retained only in-frame sequences with V and J called. Part of the clones is not carried over; for the studies checked, unresolved V genes explain less than half of this, and the remainder is unexplained. Clone size and the V and J calls come from that table; the DNA yielded D and trimming. The sample table lists about 84,000 clones, 82% of them with a count of one. The top ten hold 8% to 9.5% of the sample.

This receptor was obtained from a man between 65 and 80 years old with urothelial cancer. Here the chain combines TRBV6-1 and TRBJ2-5; the junction holds 12 bases that match TRBD2. Sequenced here: PBMCs, sampled around atezolizumab (anti-PD-L1) treatment. This receptor carries the CDR3 CASSELAGGPQYF. The sequenced DNA: TGTGCCAGCAGTGAACTAGCGGGGGGGCCCCAGTACTTC.